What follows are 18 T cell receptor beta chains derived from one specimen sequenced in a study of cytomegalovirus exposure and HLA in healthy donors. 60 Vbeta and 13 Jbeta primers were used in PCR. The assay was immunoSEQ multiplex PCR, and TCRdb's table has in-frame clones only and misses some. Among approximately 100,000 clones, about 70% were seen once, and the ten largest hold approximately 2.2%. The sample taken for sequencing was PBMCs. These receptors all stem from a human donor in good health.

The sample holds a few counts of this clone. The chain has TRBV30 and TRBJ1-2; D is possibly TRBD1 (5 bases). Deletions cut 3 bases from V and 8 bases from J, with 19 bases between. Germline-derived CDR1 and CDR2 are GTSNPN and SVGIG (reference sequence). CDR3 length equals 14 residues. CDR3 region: CAWRGGGSVGGYTF. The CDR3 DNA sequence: TGTGCCTGGAGGGGCGGGGGATCCGTTGGGGGCTACACCTTC.

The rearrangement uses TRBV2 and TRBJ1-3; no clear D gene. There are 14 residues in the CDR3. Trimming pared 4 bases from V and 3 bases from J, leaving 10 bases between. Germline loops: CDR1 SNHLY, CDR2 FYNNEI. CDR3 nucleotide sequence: TGTGCCAGCAGTGTCGGCGGAGGTGGAAACACCATATATTTT. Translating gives CASSVGGGGNTIYF.

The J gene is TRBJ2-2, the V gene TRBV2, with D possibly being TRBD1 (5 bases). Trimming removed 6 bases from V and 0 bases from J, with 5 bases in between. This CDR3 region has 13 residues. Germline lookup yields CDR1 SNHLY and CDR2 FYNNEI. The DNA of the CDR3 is TGTGCCAGCAGCAGGGCGAACACCGGGGAGCTGTTTTTT. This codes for CASSRANTGELFF.

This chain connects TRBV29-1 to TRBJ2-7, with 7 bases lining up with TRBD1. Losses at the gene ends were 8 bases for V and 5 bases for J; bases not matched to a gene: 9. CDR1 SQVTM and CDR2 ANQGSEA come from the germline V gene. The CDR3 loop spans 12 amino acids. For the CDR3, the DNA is TGCAGCACCTTGACAGGGCTCAACGAGCAGTACTTC. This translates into CSTLTGLNEQYF.

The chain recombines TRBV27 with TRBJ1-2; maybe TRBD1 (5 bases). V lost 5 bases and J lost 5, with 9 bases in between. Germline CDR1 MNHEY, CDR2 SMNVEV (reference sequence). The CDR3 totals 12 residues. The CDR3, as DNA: TGTGCCAGCAGTACAGGCGAGTATGGCTACACCTTC. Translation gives CASSTGEYGYTF.

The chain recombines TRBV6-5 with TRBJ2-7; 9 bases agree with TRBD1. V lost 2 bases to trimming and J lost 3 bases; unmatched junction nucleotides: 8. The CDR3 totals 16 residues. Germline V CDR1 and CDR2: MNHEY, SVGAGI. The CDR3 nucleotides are TGTGCCAGCAGTTACCAAGCCGGGACAGGGAACTACGAGCAGTACTTC. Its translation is CASSYQAGTGNYEQYF.

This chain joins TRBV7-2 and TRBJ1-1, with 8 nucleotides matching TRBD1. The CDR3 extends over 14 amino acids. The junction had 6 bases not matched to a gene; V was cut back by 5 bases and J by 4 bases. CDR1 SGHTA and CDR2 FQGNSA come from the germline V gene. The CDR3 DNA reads TGTGCCAGCAGCGCGGACAGGGCGGTCACTGAAGCTTTCTTT. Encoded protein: CASSADRAVTEAFF. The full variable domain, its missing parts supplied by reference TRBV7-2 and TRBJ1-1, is GAGVSQSPSNKVTEKGKDVELRCDPISGHTALYWYRQSLGQGLEFLIYFQGNSAPDKSGLPSDRFSAERTGGSVSTLTIQRTQQEDSAVYLCASSADRAVTEAFFGQGTRLTVV.

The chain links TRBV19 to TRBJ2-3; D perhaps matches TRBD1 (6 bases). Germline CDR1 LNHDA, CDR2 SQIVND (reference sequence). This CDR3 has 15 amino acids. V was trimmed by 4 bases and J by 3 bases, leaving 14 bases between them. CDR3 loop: CASSNPQGSTDTQYF. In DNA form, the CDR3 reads TGTGCCAGTAGTAATCCGCAGGGGTCGACAGATACGCAGTATTTT. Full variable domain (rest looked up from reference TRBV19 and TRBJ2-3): DGGITQSPKYLFRKEGQNVTLSCEQNLNHDAMYWYRQDPGQGLRLIYYSQIVNDFQKGDIAEGYSVSREKKESFPLTVTSAQKNPTAFYLCASSNPQGSTDTQYFGPGTRLTVL.

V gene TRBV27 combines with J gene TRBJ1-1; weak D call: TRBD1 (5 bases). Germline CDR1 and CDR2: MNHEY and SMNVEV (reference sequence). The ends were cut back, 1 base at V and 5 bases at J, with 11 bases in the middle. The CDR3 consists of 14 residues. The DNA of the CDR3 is TGTGCCAGCAGTTTATACGGGGGTGGGACTGAAGCTTTCTTT. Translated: CASSLYGGGTEAFF.

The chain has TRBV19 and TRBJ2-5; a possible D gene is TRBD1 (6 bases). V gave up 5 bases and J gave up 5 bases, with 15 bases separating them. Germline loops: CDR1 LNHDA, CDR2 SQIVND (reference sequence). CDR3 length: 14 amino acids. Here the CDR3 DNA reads TGTGCCAGTAGTCTAATACAGGGAGCCGAGACCCAGTACTTC. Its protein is CASSLIQGAETQYF.

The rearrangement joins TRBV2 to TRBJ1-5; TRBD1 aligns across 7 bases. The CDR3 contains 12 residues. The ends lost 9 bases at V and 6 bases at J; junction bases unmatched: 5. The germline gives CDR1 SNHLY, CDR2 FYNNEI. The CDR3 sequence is CASKHRGQPQHF. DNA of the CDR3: TGTGCCAGTAAACACAGGGGTCAGCCCCAGCATTTT.

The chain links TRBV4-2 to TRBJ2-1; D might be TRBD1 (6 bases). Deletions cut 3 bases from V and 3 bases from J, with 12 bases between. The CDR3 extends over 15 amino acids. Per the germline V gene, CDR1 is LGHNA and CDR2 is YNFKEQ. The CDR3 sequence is CASSQQQGNYNEQFF. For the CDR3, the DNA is TGTGCCAGCAGCCAGCAACAGGGCAACTACAATGAGCAGTTCTTC.

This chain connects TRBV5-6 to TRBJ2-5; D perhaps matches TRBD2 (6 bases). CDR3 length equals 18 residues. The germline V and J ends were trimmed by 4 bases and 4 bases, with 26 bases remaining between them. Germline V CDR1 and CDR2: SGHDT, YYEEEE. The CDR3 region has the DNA TGTGCCAGCAGCCGCCTGGGCGGGGAAAAAGTAACGAGAGAGACCCAGTACTTC. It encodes CASSRLGGEKVTRETQYF.

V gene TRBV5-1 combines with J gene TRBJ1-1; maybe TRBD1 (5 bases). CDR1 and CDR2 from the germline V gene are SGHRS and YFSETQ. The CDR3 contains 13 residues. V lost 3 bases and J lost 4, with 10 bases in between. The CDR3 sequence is CASSSGGVTEAFF. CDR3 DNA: TGCGCCAGCAGCTCGGGGGGGGTCACTGAAGCTTTCTTT.

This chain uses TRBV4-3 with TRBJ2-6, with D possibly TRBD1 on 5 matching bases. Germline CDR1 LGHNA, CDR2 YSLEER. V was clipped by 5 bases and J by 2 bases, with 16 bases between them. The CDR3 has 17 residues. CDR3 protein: CASSSDKGNTGANVLTF. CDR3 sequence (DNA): TGCGCCAGCAGCTCGGACAAGGGAAACACTGGGGCCAACGTCCTGACTTTC.

The CDR3 sequence is CASSQVIAVTDTQYF. Written as DNA, the CDR3 is TGTGCCAGCAGCCAAGTGATAGCGGTTACAGATACGCAGTATTTT. This chain links TRBV14 with TRBJ2-3, with a tentative D call TRBD2 (6 bases). V was clipped by 1 base and J by 3 bases, with 11 bases between them. CDR1 SGHDN and CDR2 FVKESK come from the germline V gene. The CDR3 has 15 amino acids.

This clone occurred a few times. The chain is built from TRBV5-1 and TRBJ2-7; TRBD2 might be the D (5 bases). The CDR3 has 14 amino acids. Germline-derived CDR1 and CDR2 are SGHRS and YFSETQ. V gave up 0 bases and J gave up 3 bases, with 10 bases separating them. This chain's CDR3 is CASSLGHGVYEQYF. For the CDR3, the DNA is TGCGCCAGCAGCTTGGGTCACGGGGTCTACGAGCAGTACTTC.

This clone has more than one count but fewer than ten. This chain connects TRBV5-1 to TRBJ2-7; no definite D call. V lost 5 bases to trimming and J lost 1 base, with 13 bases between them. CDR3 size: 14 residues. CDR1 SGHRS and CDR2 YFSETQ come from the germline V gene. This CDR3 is CASRIDFSSYEQYF. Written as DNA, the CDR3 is TGCGCCAGCAGGATCGACTTCTCATCCTACGAGCAGTACTTC.